The 11 T cell receptor beta chains below all came from one sample that was sequenced in a study of blood T cell repertoires in COVID-19. Assay: immunoSEQ multiplex PCR; the TCRdb copy retains only in-frame clones and omits some. The table records 80,000 or so clones, more than 75% of them present only once. The sample taken for sequencing was peripheral blood. The receptors were gathered from a man aged 55 to 70 with COVID-19, enrolled during active disease.

This clone showed up just once. The chain employs TRBV4-1 and TRBJ1-1; a weak D match, TRBD1 (5 bases). Trimming stripped 3 bases from V and 0 bases from J, with 11 bases between. The CDR3 is made up of 15 amino acids. Germline CDR1 and CDR2: MGHRA and YSYEKL. The CDR3, as DNA: TGCGCCAGCAGCCACGTGGGCAGGGTGAACACTGAAGCTTTCTTT. Its protein is CASSHVGRVNTEAFF.

The CDR3 DNA reads as TGTGCCAGCAGCTTAGACGTAGGGGGAAGCAATCAGCCCCAGCATTTT. Protein sequence: CASSLDVGGSNQPQHF. This sequence joins TRBV7-2 and TRBJ1-5, with D maybe TRBD1 (6 bases). The V end was cut by 1 base, the J end by 1 base, with 11 bases between. The CDR3 loop spans 16 amino acids. The germline gives CDR1 SGHTA, CDR2 FQGNSA.

This chain connects TRBV7-3 to TRBJ2-3; 8 nucleotides match TRBD2. V trimming: 4 bases; J trimming: 10 bases; junction bases outside the gene matches: 13. This CDR3 is 15 amino acids long. Germline CDR1 reads SGHTA; CDR2 reads FQGTGA. CDR3 loop: CASSSNPSGPRSQYF. In DNA, the CDR3 is TGTGCCAGCAGCTCGAACCCTAGCGGGCCACGCTCGCAGTATTTT.

The rearrangement uses TRBV12-5 and TRBJ2-1; a weak D match, TRBD1 (5 bases). V was shortened by 6 bases and J by 12 bases, with 21 bases between the two germline ends. Germline assignment: CDR1 LGHNT and CDR2 FRNRAP. The CDR3 spans 14 residues. The CDR3 DNA sequence: TGTGCTAGTGGCCCCGACAGCTCCTACACGGTGCAGTTCTTC. Its translation is CASGPDSSYTVQFF.

The chain has TRBV24-1 and TRBJ2-3, with 7 bases lining up with TRBD1. The CDR3 has 12 amino acids. Trimming removed 10 bases from V and 3 bases from J; junction bases left unmatched: 3. Germline assignment: CDR1 KGHDR and CDR2 SFDVKD. This chain's CDR3 is CATGQRTDTQYF. The DNA for the CDR3 is TGTGCCACGGGACAGCGGACAGATACGCAGTATTTT.

This clone has only a few counts. The chain combines TRBV9 with TRBJ1-4; 9 nucleotides agree with TRBD1. With 4 bases clipped from V and 7 bases from J, the junction kept 8 bases outside the gene matches. CDR1 and CDR2 (germline): SGDLS, YYNGEE. The CDR3 extends over 15 amino acids. CDR3 loop: CASSRDRGKVEKLFF. CDR3 sequence (DNA): TGTGCCAGCAGCCGAGACAGGGGGAAGGTTGAAAAACTGTTTTTT.

This clone was detected only once. V and J are TRBV19 and TRBJ1-6; D might be TRBD1 (6 bases). Trimming pared 4 bases from V and 7 bases from J, leaving 17 bases between. CDR1 is LNHDA and CDR2 is SQIVND in the germline V gene (reference sequence). This CDR3 region has 16 residues. As DNA, the CDR3 is TGTGCCAGTAGTAGTCTGACGGGGGGCTTGAATTCACCCCTCCACTTT. It is translated as CASSSLTGGLNSPLHF. Full variable domain (rest looked up from reference TRBV19 and TRBJ1-6): DGGITQSPKYLFRKEGQNVTLSCEQNLNHDAMYWYRQDPGQGLRLIYYSQIVNDFQKGDIAEGYSVSREKKESFPLTVTSAQKNPTAFYLCASSSLTGGLNSPLHFGNGTRLTVT.

The V and J genes are TRBV19 and TRBJ2-2, with D possibly being TRBD1 (7 bases). Germline CDR1 is LNHDA and CDR2 is SQIVND (reference sequence). This CDR3 is 15 amino acids long. V gave up 3 bases and J gave up 5 bases, with 13 bases separating them. The CDR3 reads CASSIDRAGTGELFF. CDR3 in DNA: TGTGCCAGTAGTATCGACAGGGCGGGAACCGGGGAGCTGTTTTTT.

The J gene is TRBJ2-3, the V gene TRBV7-9, with D possibly matching TRBD2 (6 bases). The CDR3 covers 15 residues. The V gene lost 1 base and the J gene lost 1 base, with 9 bases spanning the gap. Per germline, CDR1 SEHNR and CDR2 FQNEAQ (reference sequence). As DNA, the CDR3 is TGTGCCAGCAGCTTAGGGGAGGTGGGCACAGATACGCAGTATTTT. Its protein product is CASSLGEVGTDTQYF.

The V call is TRBV20-1, the J call TRBJ2-1; D is possibly TRBD1 (6 bases). CDR1 DFQATT and CDR2 SNEGSKA come from the germline V gene (reference sequence). Trimming cost V 3 bases and J 7 bases, with 19 bases left between them. The CDR3 is 15 amino acids. CDR3 region: CSASRQGSTTNEQFF. CDR3 in DNA: TGCAGTGCTAGTCGTCAGGGGTCCACTACAAATGAGCAGTTCTTC.

This chain connects TRBV6-5 to TRBJ2-7; TRBD2 matches 7 bases. Germline V CDR1 and CDR2: MNHEY, SVGAGI. The CDR3 sequence is 11 residues long. J lost 6 bases, V lost 6 bases, and 2 bases had no gene match. This CDR3 reads CASRGGPEQYF. In nucleotides, the CDR3 is TGTGCCAGCAGGGGAGGGCCCGAGCAGTACTTC.